This TCR beta chain came from a study of technical replicates of blood from several donors. The CDR3 covers 15 residues. V shed 5 bases and J 2 bases; nucleotides not matched to a gene: 8. CDR1 and CDR2 (germline): SSHAT, FNYEAQ (reference sequence). This clone has just one count. Here immunoSEQ multiplex PCR was the method, and the copy in TCRdb shows in-frame clones only, minus some. The sample shows about 83,000 clones, 96% of them seen only once. This TCR was sampled from a human donor in good health. This sequence joins TRBV7-7 and TRBJ2-5; 7 positions match TRBD1. The specimen was T cells isolated from PBMCs. The CDR3 sequence is CASSQTQGEQETQYF. In DNA, the CDR3 is TGTGCCAGCAGCCAGACTCAGGGGGAACAAGAGACCCAGTACTTC.